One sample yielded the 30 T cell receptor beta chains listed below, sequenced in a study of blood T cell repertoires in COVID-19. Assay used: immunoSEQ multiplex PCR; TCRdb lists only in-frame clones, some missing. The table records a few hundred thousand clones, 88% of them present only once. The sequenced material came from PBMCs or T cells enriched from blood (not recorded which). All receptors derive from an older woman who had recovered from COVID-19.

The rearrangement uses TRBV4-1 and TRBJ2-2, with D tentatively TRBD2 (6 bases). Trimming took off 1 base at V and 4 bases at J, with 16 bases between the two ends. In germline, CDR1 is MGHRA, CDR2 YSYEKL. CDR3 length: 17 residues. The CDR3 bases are TGCGCCAGCAGCCAAGTTCCGATACTAGCTAGCACCGGGGAGCTGTTTTTT. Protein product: CASSQVPILASTGELFF.

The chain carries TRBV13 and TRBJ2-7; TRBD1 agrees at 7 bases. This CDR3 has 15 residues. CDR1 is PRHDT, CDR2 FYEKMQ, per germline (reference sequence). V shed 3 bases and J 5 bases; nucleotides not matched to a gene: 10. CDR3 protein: CASSLGRGFSHEQYF. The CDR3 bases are TGTGCCAGCAGCTTGGGCAGGGGGTTTTCCCACGAGCAGTACTTC.

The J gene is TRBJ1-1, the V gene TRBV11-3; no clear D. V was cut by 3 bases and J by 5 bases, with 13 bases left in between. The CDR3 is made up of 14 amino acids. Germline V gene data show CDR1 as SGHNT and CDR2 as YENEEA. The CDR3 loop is CASSLSSTGTEAFF. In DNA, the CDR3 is TGTGCCAGCAGCTTGTCAAGTACGGGGACTGAAGCTTTCTTT.

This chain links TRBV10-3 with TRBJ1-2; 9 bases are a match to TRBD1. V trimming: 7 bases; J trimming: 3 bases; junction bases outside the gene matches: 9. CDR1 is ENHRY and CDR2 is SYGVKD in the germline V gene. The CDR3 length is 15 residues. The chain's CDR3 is CAITGGQGWHYGYTF. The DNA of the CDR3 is TGTGCCATCACCGGGGGACAGGGCTGGCACTATGGCTACACCTTC.

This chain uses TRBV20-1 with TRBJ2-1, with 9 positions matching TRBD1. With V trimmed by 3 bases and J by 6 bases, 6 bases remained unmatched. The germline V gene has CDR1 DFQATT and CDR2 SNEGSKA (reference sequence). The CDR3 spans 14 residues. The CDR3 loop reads CSASRDRVGNEQFF. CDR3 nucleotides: TGCAGTGCTAGTCGGGACAGGGTCGGCAATGAGCAGTTCTTC.

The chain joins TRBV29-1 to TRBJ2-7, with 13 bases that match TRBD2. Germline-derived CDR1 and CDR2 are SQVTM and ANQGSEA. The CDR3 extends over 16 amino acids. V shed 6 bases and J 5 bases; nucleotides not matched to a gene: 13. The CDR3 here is CSVDEVLAGGLNEQYF. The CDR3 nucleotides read TGCAGCGTCGACGAGGTACTAGCGGGGGGGCTAAACGAGCAGTACTTC.

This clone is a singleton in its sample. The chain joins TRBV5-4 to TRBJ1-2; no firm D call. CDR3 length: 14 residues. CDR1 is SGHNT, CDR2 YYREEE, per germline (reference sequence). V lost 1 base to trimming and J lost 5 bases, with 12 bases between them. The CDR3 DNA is TGTGCCAGCAGCTTGAGGGAGCGGGAATATGGCTACACCTTC. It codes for CASSLREREYGYTF.

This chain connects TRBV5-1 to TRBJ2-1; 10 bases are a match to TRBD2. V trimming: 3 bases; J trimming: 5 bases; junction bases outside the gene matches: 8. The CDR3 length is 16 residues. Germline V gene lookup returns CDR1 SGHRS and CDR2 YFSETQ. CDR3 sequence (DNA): TGCGCCAGCAGCTGGGGAACTAGCGGGGACGACAATGAGCAGTTCTTC. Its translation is CASSWGTSGDDNEQFF.

Here the CDR3 DNA reads TGTGCCAGCTCACCACTCATCATAGCGGGGAATGAGCAGTTCTTC. Its translation is CASSPLIIAGNEQFF. The V call is TRBV18, the J call TRBJ2-1, with 8 bases lining up with TRBD2. The CDR3 length is 15 residues. Germline CDR1 KGHSH, CDR2 LQKENI. V lost 1 base to trimming and J lost 7 bases; unmatched junction nucleotides: 6. The complete variable domain, with remaining parts taken from reference TRBV18 and TRBJ2-1, reads NAGVMQNPRHLVRRRGQEARLRCSPMKGHSHVYWYRQLPEEGLKFMVYLQKENIIDESGMPKERFSAEFPKEGPSILRIQQVVRGDSAAYFCASSPLIIAGNEQFFGPGTRLTVL.

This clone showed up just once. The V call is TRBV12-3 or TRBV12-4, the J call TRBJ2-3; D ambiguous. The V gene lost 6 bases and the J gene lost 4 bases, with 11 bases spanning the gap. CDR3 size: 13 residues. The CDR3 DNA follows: TGTGCCAGCAGGCACTACCTGTCAGATACGCAGTATTTT. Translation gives CASRHYLSDTQYF.

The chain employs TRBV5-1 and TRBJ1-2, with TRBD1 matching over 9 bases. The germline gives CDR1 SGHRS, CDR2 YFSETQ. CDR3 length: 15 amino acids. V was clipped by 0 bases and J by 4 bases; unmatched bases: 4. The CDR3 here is CASSLVTGGPYGYTF. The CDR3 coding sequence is TGCGCCAGCAGCTTGGTTACAGGGGGCCCCTATGGCTACACCTTC.

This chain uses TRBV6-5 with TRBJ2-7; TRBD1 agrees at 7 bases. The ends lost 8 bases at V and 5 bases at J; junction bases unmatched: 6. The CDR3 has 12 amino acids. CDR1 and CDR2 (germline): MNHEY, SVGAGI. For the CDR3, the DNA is TGTGCCAGCGTTTTGACAGGGCACGAGCAGTACTTC. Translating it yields CASVLTGHEQYF.

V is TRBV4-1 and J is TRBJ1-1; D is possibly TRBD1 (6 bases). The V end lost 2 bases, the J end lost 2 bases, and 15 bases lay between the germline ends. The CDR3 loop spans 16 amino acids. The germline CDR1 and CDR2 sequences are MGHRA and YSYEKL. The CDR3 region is CASSQRVGQLNTEAFF. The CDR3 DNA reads TGCGCCAGCAGCCAAAGAGTAGGACAGTTAAACACTGAAGCTTTCTTT.

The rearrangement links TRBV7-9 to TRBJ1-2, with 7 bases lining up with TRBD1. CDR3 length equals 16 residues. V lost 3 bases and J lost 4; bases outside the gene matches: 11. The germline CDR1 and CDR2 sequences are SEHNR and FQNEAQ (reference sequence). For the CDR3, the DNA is TGTGCCAGCAGCTTTGCCCCCGGACAGGCAGCCTATGGCTACACCTTC. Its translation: CASSFAPGQAAYGYTF.

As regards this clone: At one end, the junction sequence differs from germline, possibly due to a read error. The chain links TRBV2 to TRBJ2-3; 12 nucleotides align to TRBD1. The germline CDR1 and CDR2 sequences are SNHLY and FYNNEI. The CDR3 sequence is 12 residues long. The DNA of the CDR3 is TGTGCCAGCTCGGTTGGGGACAGGGGGCGGAATTTT. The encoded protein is CASSVGDRGRNF.

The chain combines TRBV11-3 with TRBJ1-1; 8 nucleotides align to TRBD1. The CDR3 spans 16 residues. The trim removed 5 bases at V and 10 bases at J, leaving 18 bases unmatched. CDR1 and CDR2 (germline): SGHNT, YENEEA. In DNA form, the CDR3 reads TGTGCCAGCAGCGCCGGACAGGGAGCAATCGCAATAGGAGCTTTCTTT. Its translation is CASSAGQGAIAIGAFF.

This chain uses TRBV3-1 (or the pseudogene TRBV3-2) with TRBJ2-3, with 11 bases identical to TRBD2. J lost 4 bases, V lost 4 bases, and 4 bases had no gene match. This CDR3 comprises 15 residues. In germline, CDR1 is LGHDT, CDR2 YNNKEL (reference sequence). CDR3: CASSLSGGAADTQYF. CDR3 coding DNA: TGTGCCAGCAGCCTTAGCGGGGGGGCCGCAGATACGCAGTATTTT.

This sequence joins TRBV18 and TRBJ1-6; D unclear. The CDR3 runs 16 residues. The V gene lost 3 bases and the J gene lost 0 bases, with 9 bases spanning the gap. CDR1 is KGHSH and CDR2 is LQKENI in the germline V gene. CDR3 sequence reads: CASSPFESSYNSPLHF. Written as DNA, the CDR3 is TGTGCCAGCTCACCTTTCGAGAGCTCCTATAATTCACCCCTCCACTTT.

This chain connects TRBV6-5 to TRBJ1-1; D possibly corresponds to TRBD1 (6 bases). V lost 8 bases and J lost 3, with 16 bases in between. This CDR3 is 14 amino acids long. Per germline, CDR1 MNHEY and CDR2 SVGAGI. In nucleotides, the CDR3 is TGTGCCAGCGGGAAACGACAGGCCCACACTGAAGCTTTCTTT. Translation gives CASGKRQAHTEAFF.

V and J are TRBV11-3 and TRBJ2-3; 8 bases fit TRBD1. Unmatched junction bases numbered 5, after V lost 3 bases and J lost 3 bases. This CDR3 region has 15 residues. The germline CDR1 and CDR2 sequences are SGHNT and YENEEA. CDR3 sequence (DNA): TGTGCCAGCAGCTTGACAGGGGCTTTGACAGATACGCAGTATTTT. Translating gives CASSLTGALTDTQYF.

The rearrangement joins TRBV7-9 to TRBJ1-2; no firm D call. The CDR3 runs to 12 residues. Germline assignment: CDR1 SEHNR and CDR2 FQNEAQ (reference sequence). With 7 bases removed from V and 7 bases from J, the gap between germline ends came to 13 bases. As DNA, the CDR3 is TGTGCCAGCACCCTGGGTAGCGTTGGCTACACCTTC. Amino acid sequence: CASTLGSVGYTF.

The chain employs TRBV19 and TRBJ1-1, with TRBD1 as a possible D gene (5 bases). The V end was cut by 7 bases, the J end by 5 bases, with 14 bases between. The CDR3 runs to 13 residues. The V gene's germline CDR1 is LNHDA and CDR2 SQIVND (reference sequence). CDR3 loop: CASKAGIRTEAFF. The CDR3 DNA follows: TGTGCCAGTAAGGCAGGGATAAGGACTGAAGCTTTCTTT.

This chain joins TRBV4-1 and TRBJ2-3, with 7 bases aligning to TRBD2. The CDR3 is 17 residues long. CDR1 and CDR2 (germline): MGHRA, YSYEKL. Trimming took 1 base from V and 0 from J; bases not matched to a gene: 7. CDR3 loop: CASSQGSSGSSTDTQYF. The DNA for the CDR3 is TGCGCCAGCAGCCAAGGCTCTAGCGGTAGTAGCACAGATACGCAGTATTTT.

The CDR3 region has the DNA TGTGCCATCAGCCCCCGAGACAGGGTTTATGAGCAGTTCTTC. It specifies CAISPRDRVYEQFF. The chain joins TRBV10-3 to TRBJ2-1; TRBD1 aligns across 7 bases. This CDR3 has 14 residues. Germline V lookup: CDR1 ENHRY, CDR2 SYGVKD. The J segment lost 8 bases and the V segment lost 6 bases, leaving 10 bases of the junction unmatched.

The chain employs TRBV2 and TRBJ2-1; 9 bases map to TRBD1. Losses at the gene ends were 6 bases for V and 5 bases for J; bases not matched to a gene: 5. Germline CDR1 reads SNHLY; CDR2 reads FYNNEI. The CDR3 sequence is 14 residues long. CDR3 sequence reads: CASSAGTGNNEQFF. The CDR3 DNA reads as TGTGCCAGCAGCGCCGGGACAGGGAACAATGAGCAGTTCTTC.

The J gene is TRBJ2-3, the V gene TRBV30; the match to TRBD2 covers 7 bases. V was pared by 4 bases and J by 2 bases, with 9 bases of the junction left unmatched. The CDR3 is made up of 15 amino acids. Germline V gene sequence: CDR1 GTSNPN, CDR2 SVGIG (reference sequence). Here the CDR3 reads CAWKVAGTNTDTQYF. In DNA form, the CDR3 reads TGTGCCTGGAAAGTCGCTGGGACTAACACAGATACGCAGTATTTT.

The CDR3 bases are TGTGCCACCAGCAGTGGACTAGCGGGGGGTGTAAGCTCCTACAATGAGCAGTTCTTC. Translated, it gives CATSSGLAGGVSSYNEQFF. V usage is TRBV15 and J usage is TRBJ2-1; 14 nucleotides match TRBD2. The V segment lost 3 bases and the J segment 0 bases; nucleotides outside the gene matches: 7. Germline CDR1 and CDR2: LNHNV and YYDKDF (reference sequence). The CDR3 totals 19 residues.

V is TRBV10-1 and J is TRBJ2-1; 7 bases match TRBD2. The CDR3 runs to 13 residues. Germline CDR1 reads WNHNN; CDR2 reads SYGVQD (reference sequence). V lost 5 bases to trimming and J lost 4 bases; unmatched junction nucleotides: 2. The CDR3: CASSRGEYNEQFF. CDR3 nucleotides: TGCGCCAGCAGTCGGGGGGAGTACAATGAGCAGTTCTTC.

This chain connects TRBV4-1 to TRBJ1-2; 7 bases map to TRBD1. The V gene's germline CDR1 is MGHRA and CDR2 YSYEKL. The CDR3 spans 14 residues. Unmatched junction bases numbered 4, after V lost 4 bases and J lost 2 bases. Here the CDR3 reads CASSLLTGNYGYTF. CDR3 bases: TGCGCCAGCAGCCTCTTGACAGGGAACTATGGCTACACCTTC.

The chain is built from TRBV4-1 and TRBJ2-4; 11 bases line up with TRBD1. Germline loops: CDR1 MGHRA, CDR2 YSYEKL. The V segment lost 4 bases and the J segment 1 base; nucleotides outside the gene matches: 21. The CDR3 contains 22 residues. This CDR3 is CASSRLGTGGRSVEMAKNIQYF. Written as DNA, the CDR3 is TGCGCCAGCAGCCGGCTAGGGACAGGGGGGCGGTCCGTGGAAATGGCCAAAAACATTCAGTACTTC.